The sequence of this T cell receptor (beta chain) was determined in a study of a mutant IDH1 vaccine in newly diagnosed glioma. Study overall: Vaccines were first given 4-6 weeks after radiotherapy alone, or with temozolomide cycles. There were approximately 60% males and about 38% females among treated patients, whose mean age was about 40 years. Before enrollment, patients got radiotherapy alone, temozolomide alone, or mostly the combination. Study-level findings and limits: Pseudoprogression seemed unlinked to shifts in top peripheral T cell clonotypes.

Regarding time point: week 23, last vaccination. Doses consisted of 300 ug of mutant IDH1 20-mer peptide each, paired with topical imiquimod. Of note for this clone: Its matching antigen is unknown.

TCRdb keeps only in-frame clones here, not all; method: immunoSEQ multiplex PCR. The sample carries approximately 82,000 clones, 85% recorded once. This clonotype originated in a woman between 45 and 60 years old with glioma. The sequencing used PBMCs, collected from a glioma patient whose treatment included an IDH1 peptide vaccine.

As DNA, the CDR3 is TGTGCCAGCAGTTTACTTTACGAGCAGTACTTC. Translation: CASSLLYEQYF. V is TRBV28 and J is TRBJ2-7, with D unclear. V lost 2 bases, J lost 4 bases, and 3 bases lay in between. Per germline, CDR1 MDHEN and CDR2 SYDVKM. CDR3 size: 11 residues.